These T cell receptor beta chains were read from a single sample in a study of CD8+ T cells in alopecia areata. TCRdb's copy holds only in-frame clones and misses some; the assay was immunoSEQ multiplex PCR. The sample carries about 180,000 clones, about 48% recorded once. This specimen consisted of CD8+ T cells sorted from blood, obtained at week 24, from a patient treated with tofacitinib. These receptors all stem from a human donor with alopecia areata. Each CDR3 is given with its conserved first and last residue. D genes are given only for firm matches. Rows give clone size only sometimes, using once, few, many, or a class for an expanded clone.

clone_size,j_call,d_call,v_call,cdr3_nt,cdr3_aa
.,TRBJ1-2,TRBD1,TRBV29-1,TGCAGCGTTACAGGGGGCTATGGCTACACCTTC,CSVTGGYGYTF
few,TRBJ2-7,.,TRBV19,TGTGCCAGTAGTGGTGGCCTGGGCCCCTACGAGCAGTACTTC,CASSGGLGPYEQYF
.,TRBJ1-5,.,TRBV5-6,TGTGCCAGCAGTGAGGGGATCGGGCAGCCCCAGCATTTT,CASSEGIGQPQHF
.,TRBJ1-1,.,TRBV6-5,TGTGCCAGCAGTTACTCGATTACAGGCAAGACTGAAGCTTTCTTT,CASSYSITGKTEAFF
.,TRBJ2-1,TRBD1,TRBV6-5,TGTGCCAGCAGTCCGAGACAGGGGATGGGGAATGAGCAGTTCTTC,CASSPRQGMGNEQFF
.,TRBJ2-2,.,TRBV4-1,TGCGCCAGCAGCCAAGAATTAGGGGAGTCCGGGGAGCTGTTTTTT,CASSQELGESGELFF
.,TRBJ2-3,.,TRBV7-2,TGTGCCAGCAGCTTGACTCCGAGGACGCAGTATTTT,CASSLTPRTQYF
.,TRBJ2-5,TRBD1,TRBV14,TGTGCCAGCAGCCCCTCGGACAGGGACCACGAAGAGACCCAGTACTTC,CASSPSDRDHEETQYF
.,TRBJ2-1,.,TRBV2,TGTGCCAGCAGTGTTAACAGCTACAATGAGCAGTTCTTC,CASSVNSYNEQFF
few,TRBJ2-7,TRBD2,TRBV29-1,TGCAGCGTTGAGTCCGGGGGGTCGAACGAGCAGTACTTC,CSVESGGSNEQYF
.,TRBJ1-5,.,TRBV21-1,TGTGCCAGCAGAACCTCCGGGACAGGGAGCGATCAGCCCCAGCATTTT,CASRTSGTGSDQPQHF
few,TRBJ1-2,.,TRBV4-3,TGCGCCAGCAGCCAAGATAAACAGGGCTATGGCTACACCTTC,CASSQDKQGYGYTF
.,TRBJ2-6,TRBD1,TRBV7-9,TGTGCCAGCAGCTACCGGGACAGGGTTGGGGCCAACGTCCTGACTTTC,CASSYRDRVGANVLTF
few,TRBJ2-3,TRBD2,TRBV4-3,TGCGCCAGCAGCCAAGATAGGACCCTAGCGGGTTTTGATACGCAGTATTTT,CASSQDRTLAGFDTQYF
.,TRBJ1-1,.,TRBV13,TGTGCCAGCAGTTCCGGGTTGGGCACTGAAGCTTTCTTT,CASSSGLGTEAFF
many,TRBJ2-7,.,TRBV27,TGTGCCAGCAGTTTCCGACCAGGGGCGGTCGAGCAGTACTTC,CASSFRPGAVEQYF
few,TRBJ2-7,TRBD1,TRBV4-3,TGCGCCAGCAGCCAAGATTACGACAGGGTGGACTCCTACGAGCAGTACTTC,CASSQDYDRVDSYEQYF
.,TRBJ1-1,.,TRBV7-3,TGTGCCAGCAGCTTAGGGTCTATTGCGGGCACTGAAGCTTTCTTT,CASSLGSIAGTEAFF
.,TRBJ1-5,TRBD1,TRBV2,TGTGCCAGCAGTGGCGGTGCTCACAGGGGGAGATCGCCCCAGCATTTT,CASSGGAHRGRSPQHF
.,TRBJ2-3,.,TRBV25-1,TGTGCCAGCAGTGATACTAGCACAGATACGCAGTATTTT,CASSDTSTDTQYF
.,TRBJ2-2,TRBD2,TRBV7-9,TGTGCCAGCAGCCCTCTTCAAGCGGGGGACACCGGGGAGCTGTTTTTT,CASSPLQAGDTGELFF
few,TRBJ2-4,TRBD2,TRBV19,TGTGCCAGTAGCCCACCAACGCCGGGACTAGCGGGACCCAACGAACTAATAGCCAAAAACATTCAGTACTTC,CASSPPTPGLAGPNELIAKNIQYF
.,TRBJ2-1,.,TRBV19,TGTGCCAGTAGTGAGGGTGGCTCCTACAATGAGCAGTTCTTC,CASSEGGSYNEQFF
.,TRBJ1-2,.,TRBV5-1,TGCGCCAGCAGCCCCTACGGTCAACAGGATGGCTACACCTTC,CASSPYGQQDGYTF
.,TRBJ2-1,.,TRBV30,TGTGCCTGGAGTGTTTCAGGGGATGAGCAGTTCTTC,CAWSVSGDEQFF
.,TRBJ2-3,.,TRBV29-1,TGCAGCGGCTCGGGGGGCCACCGCCATGGGGATACGCAGTATTTT,CSGSGGHRHGDTQYF
.,TRBJ2-3,TRBD2,TRBV15,TGTGCCACCAGCAGAGATAGCGGGGGCACAGATACGCAGTATTTT,CATSRDSGGTDTQYF
once,TRBJ1-1,.,TRBV4-2,TGTGCCAGCAGCCAAGGACGTACGAACACTGAAGCTTTCTTT,CASSQGRTNTEAFF
.,TRBJ2-3,.,TRBV15,TGTGCCACCAGCATAAGGGGGGGCACAGATACGCAGTATTTT,CATSIRGGTDTQYF
.,TRBJ2-5,.,TRBV7-6,TGTGCCAGCAGCTCCAGACAGACCAAAGAGACCCAGTACTTC,CASSSRQTKETQYF
.,TRBJ1-1,.,TRBV5-1,TGCGCCAGCAGCGAAACACAGGGTGGGATCACTGAAGCTTTCTTT,CASSETQGGITEAFF
few,TRBJ2-7,.,TRBV4-3,TGCGCCAGCAGCCAAGATGTGCAGGGAGGATACGAGCAGTACTTC,CASSQDVQGGYEQYF
.,TRBJ1-6,.,TRBV5-5,TGCGCCAGCAGCCAAGATCCGGCCGCAGGGTCACCTTCACCCCTCCACTTT,CASSQDPAAGSPSPLHF
.,TRBJ2-5,.,TRBV11-2,TGTGCCAGCAGCATCGCCAGAAGAGAGACCCAGTACTTC,CASSIARRETQYF
.,TRBJ2-3,.,TRBV29-1,TGCAGCGTGCCCACTGGAGATACGCAGTATTTT,CSVPTGDTQYF
.,TRBJ1-1,.,TRBV30,TGTGCCTGGAGTATGGGCCTGAACACTGAAGCTTTCTTT,CAWSMGLNTEAFF
few,TRBJ2-7,.,TRBV10-2,TGCGCCAGCAGTGAGTCGGGGGGCTCCTACGAGCAGTACTTC,CASSESGGSYEQYF
once,TRBJ2-5,.,TRBV29-1,TGCAGCGTCTTCCTCGGGACCCAGTACTTC,CSVFLGTQYF
.,TRBJ2-7,TRBD1,TRBV5-1,TGCGCCAGCAGCTTGCAGTCCACCGGGACAGGCCATTACGAGCAGTACTTC,CASSLQSTGTGHYEQYF
many,TRBJ2-1,TRBD2,TRBV7-9,TGTGCCAGCAGCGCTCCAAGTGGGGGGGCCTACAATGAGCAGTTCTTC,CASSAPSGGAYNEQFF
.,TRBJ1-2,.,TRBV21-1,TGTGCCAGCAGCAAAGTGTGGGGAGCGAACTATGGCTACACCTTC,CASSKVWGANYGYTF
.,TRBJ2-5,.,TRBV5-1,TGCGCCAGCAGCGAGGACGGAGAGACCCAGTACTTC,CASSEDGETQYF
.,TRBJ2-7,.,TRBV11-2,TGTGCCAGCAGCTTGACAGTAGGTTACGAGCAGTACTTC,CASSLTVGYEQYF
.,TRBJ2-4,TRBD1,TRBV7-9,TGTGCCAGCAGCGACGGACAGGGGGTTCTCAAAAACATTCAGTACTTC,CASSDGQGVLKNIQYF